These 23 T cell receptor beta chains originate from one sample sequenced in a study of T cells in Graves' hyperthyroidism and ophthalmopathy. TCR beta CDR3 region amplification was performed from RNA transcripts. When the TCR CDR3 underwent first-round RT-PCR, the HTBI primer set was used. TCRdb ran MiXCR on the multiplex PCR reads and lists one entry per CDR3 protein. The repertoire holds hundreds of thousands of distinct CDR3 sequences, over 15% seen once, with about 18% in the top ten. The sequencing sample was made of blood. These receptors were obtained from a woman younger than 35 with Graves' hyperthyroidism.

This clonotype was picked up many times. This rearrangement joins TRBV12-3 or TRBV12-4 to TRBJ2-1; 11 positions agree with TRBD2. Unmatched junction bases numbered 7, after V lost 6 bases and J lost 0 bases. The CDR3 is 17 amino acids. In DNA form, the CDR3 reads TGTGCCAGCAGCTCTAGCGGGAGGAACCCCTCCTACAATGAGCAGTTCTTC. It specifies CASSSSGRNPSYNEQFF.

V is TRBV6-5 and J is TRBJ1-4; D not resolved. Germline V gene lookup returns CDR1 MNHEY and CDR2 SVGAGI. The CDR3 consists of 11 residues. The V and J ends lost 2 bases and 7 bases respectively, with 2 bases between them. Here the CDR3 reads CASSYSEKLFF. As DNA, the CDR3 is TGTGCCAGCAGTTACAGTGAAAAACTGTTTTTT.

This clonotype was counted at least ten times. The chain is built from TRBV20-1 and TRBJ1-1, with 7 bases matching TRBD1. The CDR3 extends over 14 amino acids. CDR1 and CDR2 from the germline V gene are DFQATT and SNEGSKA (reference sequence). The junction had 11 bases not matched to a gene; V was cut back by 3 bases and J by 7 bases. The CDR3 region has the DNA TGCAGTGCTAGCTTCCTACAGGGGAAACTTGAAGCTTTCTTT. Its translation is CSASFLQGKLEAFF.

This clonotype was counted only a few times. The chain is built from TRBV12-3 or TRBV12-4 and TRBJ2-3; no clear D gene. This CDR3 has 12 residues. V was trimmed by 5 bases and J by 9 bases, leaving 12 bases between them. The CDR3 nucleotides are TGTGCCAGCAGTCCCCTAATGGGAACGCAGTATTTT. It encodes CASSPLMGTQYF.

This clonotype has ten or more counts. The chain employs TRBV7-2 and TRBJ2-7, with 8 positions matching TRBD1. The CDR3 sequence is 14 residues long. From germline, CDR1 is SGHTA and CDR2 FQGNSA. J lost 4 bases, V lost 4 bases, and 6 bases had no gene match. DNA of the CDR3: TGTGCCAGCAGCTGGACAGGGCTTTCGTACGAGCAGTACTTC. This encodes CASSWTGLSYEQYF.

The chain couples TRBV10-3 to TRBJ2-1; 9 positions agree with TRBD1. With V trimmed by 2 bases and J by 8 bases, 4 bases remained unmatched. Germline lookup yields CDR1 ENHRY and CDR2 SYGVKD. The CDR3 length is 14 residues. This CDR3 is CAISEGTGSYEQFF. The DNA of the CDR3 is TGTGCCATCAGTGAGGGGACAGGGTCGTATGAGCAGTTCTTC.

This clonotype is a singleton in its sample. The chain employs TRBV6-5 and TRBJ2-5; no clear D gene. Germline-derived CDR1 and CDR2 are MNHEY and SVGAGI. The CDR3 has 13 amino acids. Trimming took 3 bases from V and 4 from J, leaving 9 bases between them. DNA for the CDR3: TGTGCCAGCAGTTATAACACCCGAGAGACCCAGTACTTC. It codes for CASSYNTRETQYF.

This clonotype was picked up many times. This chain joins TRBV20-1 and TRBJ2-4; TRBD2 agrees at 7 bases. CDR3 size: 14 residues. With 1 base clipped from V and 0 bases from J, the junction kept 0 bases outside the gene matches. Germline assignment: CDR1 DFQATT and CDR2 SNEGSKA (reference sequence). The chain's CDR3 is CSARVAGAKNIQYF. The CDR3 DNA follows: TGCAGTGCTAGAGTAGCGGGAGCCAAAAACATTCAGTACTTC.

Ten or more counts support this clonotype. The chain recombines TRBV3-1 with TRBJ2-7; D is uncertain. V dropped 0 bases and J dropped 6 bases, with 15 bases sitting between them. CDR1 and CDR2 from the germline V gene are LGHDT and YNNKEL (reference sequence). There are 15 residues in the CDR3. CDR3: CASSQDPGLGIEQYF. Here the CDR3 DNA reads TGTGCCAGCAGCCAAGATCCCGGGCTGGGAATCGAGCAGTACTTC.

This clonotype appeared many times. The J gene is TRBJ1-5, the V gene TRBV12-3 or TRBV12-4; weak D call: TRBD1 (6 bases). The V end lost 5 bases, the J end lost 0 bases, and 11 bases lay between the germline ends. This CDR3 region has 15 residues. In DNA, the CDR3 is TGTGCCAGCAGTACACAGGGTTCTAGCAATCAGCCCCAGCATTTT. Its translation is CASSTQGSSNQPQHF.

This CDR3 reads CASRSGQLNTEAFF. The CDR3 nucleotides read TGTGCCAGCAGGTCGGGACAGCTGAACACTGAAGCTTTCTTT. This chain joins TRBV6-7 and TRBJ1-1, with TRBD1 matching 7 bases. TRBV6-7 is assigned to the ORF class and has an uncertain function. CDR3 length: 14 amino acids. V was clipped by 6 bases and J by 0 bases; unmatched bases: 4.

In this sample, this clonotype turned up a few times. The chain links TRBV30 to TRBJ2-3; 13 bases match TRBD2. V dropped 2 bases and J dropped 5; count of bases not matched to a gene: 4. CDR1 is GTSNPN and CDR2 is SVGIG in the germline V gene (reference sequence). The CDR3 runs to 15 residues. CDR3 in DNA: TGTGCCTGGAGTTCAGGACTAGCGGGAGTAGATACGCAGTATTTT. Translating gives CAWSSGLAGVDTQYF.

The chain couples TRBV20-1 to TRBJ2-1, with TRBD2 identical over 9 bases. In germline, CDR1 is DFQATT, CDR2 SNEGSKA (reference sequence). CDR3 length: 17 residues. The ends lost 3 bases at V and 3 bases at J; junction bases unmatched: 12. The CDR3 sequence is CSASPPSGILYYNEQFF. CDR3 coding DNA: TGCAGTGCTAGCCCCCCTAGCGGGATATTATACTACAATGAGCAGTTCTTC.

The genes are TRBV6-2 or TRBV6-3 and TRBJ2-7, with 10 bases fitting TRBD2. The ends lost 6 bases at V and 4 bases at J; junction bases unmatched: 9. Germline CDR1 reads MNHEY; CDR2 reads SVGEGT. This CDR3 contains 15 residues. CDR3 coding DNA: TGTGCCAGCAGCACCAGCGGGGGGGCCAAATACGAGCAGTACTTC. Protein sequence: CASSTSGGAKYEQYF.

The CDR3 DNA is TGCGCCAGCAGCCAAGATGTGACAGGACGCGGGGAGCTGTTTTTT. Translated, it gives CASSQDVTGRGELFF. This rearrangement joins TRBV4-3 to TRBJ2-2; the D gene is possibly TRBD1 (6 bases). CDR3 length: 15 amino acids. CDR1 is LGHNA, CDR2 YSLEER, per germline. V dropped 0 bases and J dropped 7 bases, with 12 bases sitting between them.

With respect to this clonotype: Given a much more abundant clone one base away, this may be a read error. CDR3 nucleotide sequence: TGTACCAGCAGTGCACCGGGACTAGCGGGTTTCAATGAGCAGTTCTTC. As protein: CTSSAPGLAGFNEQFF. V is TRBV12-3 or TRBV12-4 and J is TRBJ2-1; 12 bases are a match to TRBD2. The CDR3 sequence is 16 residues long.

The CDR3 DNA sequence: TGCAGCGTTGTGGTGACGGGGGGAGGGGCGGCGACCCAGTACTTC. It yields the protein CSVVVTGGGAATQYF. The chain uses TRBV29-1 and TRBJ2-5, with TRBD2 identical over 7 bases. Germline V gives CDR1 SQVTM, CDR2 ANQGSEA. Trimming cost V 4 bases and J 7 bases; bases outside gene matches: 15. CDR3 length: 15 amino acids.

There are a few counts of this clonotype. This chain joins TRBV9 and TRBJ1-1; weak D call: TRBD1 (6 bases). Trimming took off 3 bases at V and 5 bases at J, with 14 bases between the two ends. CDR3 length: 14 residues. Germline V CDR1 and CDR2: SGDLS, YYNGEE. The CDR3 loop reads CASSGGQRWTEAFF. CDR3 nucleotide sequence: TGTGCCAGCAGCGGGGGACAAAGGTGGACTGAAGCTTTCTTT.

The J gene is TRBJ2-7, the V gene TRBV29-1; D possibly corresponds to TRBD1 (6 bases). The germline V gene has CDR1 SQVTM and CDR2 ANQGSEA. V was cut by 3 bases and J by 2 bases, with 14 bases left in between. The CDR3 is made up of 14 amino acids. The CDR3 loop is CSVEGEQGTYEQYF. For the CDR3, the DNA is TGCAGCGTTGAGGGGGAGCAGGGGACCTACGAGCAGTACTTC.

This chain connects TRBV6-2 or TRBV6-3 to TRBJ2-1, with D perhaps TRBD2 (6 bases). The CDR3 sequence is 16 residues long. Per the germline V gene, CDR1 is MNHEY and CDR2 is SVGEGT. Between the trimmed V and J ends, which lost 8 bases and 4 bases, there was a span of 21 bases. Here the CDR3 reads CASPIPGSSGYNEQFF. In nucleotides, the CDR3 is TGTGCCAGCCCTATCCCTGGGAGTAGCGGATACAATGAGCAGTTCTTC.

The chain combines TRBV19 with TRBJ2-1; D may match TRBD1 or TRBD2 (7 bases each). Germline CDR1 LNHDA, CDR2 SQIVND (reference sequence). The ends were cut back, 3 bases at V and 6 bases at J, with 15 bases in the middle. CDR3 length equals 15 residues. CDR3 coding DNA: TGTGCCAGTAGTATCAGGGGGGGCACGGGCAATGAGCAGTTCTTC. Its translation: CASSIRGGTGNEQFF.

The table lists this clonotype with many counts. The rearrangement joins TRBV5-1 to TRBJ1-2; D is possibly TRBD1 (6 bases). The CDR3 loop spans 13 amino acids. Germline V gene data show CDR1 as SGHRS and CDR2 as YFSETQ. V lost 4 bases to trimming and J lost 2 bases, with 9 bases between them. CDR3 sequence (DNA): TGCGCCAGCAGCGGGGGGACAAACTATGGCTACACCTTC. Protein sequence: CASSGGTNYGYTF.

This clonotype was detected ten times or more. The J gene is TRBJ2-2, the V gene TRBV30; D remains ambiguous. The CDR3 consists of 14 residues. Germline CDR1 reads GTSNPN; CDR2 reads SVGIG (reference sequence). The V end lost 2 bases, the J end lost 2 bases, and 9 bases lay between the germline ends. In nucleotides, the CDR3 is TGTGCCTGGAGTAGAAACTTTAACACCGGGGAGCTGTTTTTT. It translates to CAWSRNFNTGELFF.